A selection of T cell receptor beta chains follows, all from one sample in a study of read filtering for tumor transcriptome and immune sequencing. TCRdb passed the reads through MiXCR, listing each CDR3 protein once. The sample yields roughly 41,000 distinct CDR3 sequences, approximately 13% seen once. Specimen: a population of CD138-negative cells sorted from bone marrow. The receptors shown here come from a donor at least 40 years old with multiple myeloma. Each CDR3 is given with its conserved first and last residue. The D gene is left open where the match is weak. Only part of the rows carry a size: once, few, many, or a class if the clone is expanded.

CDR3: CASSQGSGQGFYEQYF
DNA: TGCGCCAGCAGCCAAGGGTCGGGACAGGGGTTCTACGAGCAGTACTTC
V: TRBV4-1
J: TRBJ2-7
size: few
D: TRBD1

CDR3: CASSQTEEKLFF
DNA: TGTGCCAGCAGCCAGACGGAAGAAAAACTGTTTTTT
V: TRBV7-2
J: TRBJ1-4
size: many
D: .

CDR3: CASSEDRNNQPQHF
DNA: TGTGCCAGCAGTGAGGACAGAAACAATCAGCCCCAGCATTTT
V: TRBV6-2/TRBV6-3
J: TRBJ1-5
size: few
D: .

CDR3: CASSRDTGELFF
DNA: TGTGCCAGCAGCCGTGACACCGGGGAGCTGTTTTTT
V: TRBV11-2
J: TRBJ2-2
size: many
D: .

CDR3: CASSLGTAGLLGELFF
DNA: TGTGCCAGCAGTCTAGGGACCGCAGGCCTGCTGGGGGAGCTGTTTTTT
V: TRBV6-5
J: TRBJ2-2
size: many
D: .

CDR3: CASSQARDNVLTF
DNA: TGTGCCAGCAGCCAAGCTCGAGACAACGTCCTGACTTTC
V: TRBV3-1
J: TRBJ2-6
size: many
D: .

CDR3: CASSPAGLAGVNEQFF
DNA: TGTGCCAGCAGCCCCGCTGGACTAGCGGGAGTTAATGAGCAGTTCTTC
V: TRBV7-3
J: TRBJ2-1
size: many
D: TRBD2

CDR3: CATSDSPGTGRYGYTF
DNA: TGTGCCACCAGTGATTCCCCTGGGACAGGGCGCTATGGCTACACCTTC
V: TRBV24-1
J: TRBJ1-2
size: .
D: TRBD1

CDR3: CASSLTGGKTQYF
DNA: TGTGCCAGCAGCCTGACAGGGGGAAAGACCCAGTACTTC
V: TRBV7-2
J: TRBJ2-5
size: many
D: TRBD1

CDR3: CASSWTENTIYF
DNA: TGTGCCAGCAGCTGGACCGAAAACACCATATATTTT
V: TRBV7-2
J: TRBJ1-3
size: many
D: .

CDR3: CSVTTGLLEQYF
DNA: TGCAGCGTTACGACAGGCCTCTTGGAGCAGTACTTC
V: TRBV29-1
J: TRBJ2-7
size: many
D: .

CDR3: CASSSVGESTDTQYF
DNA: TGTGCCAGCAGTTCCGTAGGGGAGTCTACAGATACGCAGTATTTT
V: TRBV6-2/TRBV6-3
J: TRBJ2-3
size: many
D: .

CDR3: CSASTVSYEQYF
DNA: TGCAGTGCTTCGACAGTTTCCTACGAGCAGTACTTC
V: TRBV20-1
J: TRBJ2-7
size: many
D: .

CDR3: CASSWDRAREQYF
DNA: TGTGCCAGCAGCTGGGACAGGGCGAGGGAGCAGTACTTC
V: TRBV7-2
J: TRBJ2-7
size: many
D: TRBD1

CDR3: CASSPSKTGGFDNEQFF
DNA: TGTGCCAGCAGTCCATCCAAGACAGGGGGCTTTGACAATGAGCAGTTCTTC
V: TRBV12-3/TRBV12-4
J: TRBJ2-1
size: many
D: TRBD1

CDR3: CSARDCSHYNEQLF
DNA: TGCAGTGCTAGAGATTGTAGCCATTACAATGAGCAGTTATTC
V: TRBV20-1
J: TRBJ2-1
size: .
D: .

CDR3: CASSFETSFHEQFF
DNA: TGTGCCAGCAGCTTTGAGACTAGCTTTCATGAGCAGTTCTTC
V: TRBV5-4
J: TRBJ2-1
size: many
D: TRBD2

CDR3: CASREGTGVAGELFF
DNA: TGTGCCAGCAGGGAAGGGACAGGGGTCGCCGGGGAGCTGTTTTTT
V: TRBV2
J: TRBJ2-2
size: many
D: TRBD1